The present entry profiles one TCR beta chain with its context. The source of the sample is a study of T cell changes during pregnancy in multiple sclerosis. Data came from immunoSEQ multiplex PCR; TCRdb stores just in-frame clones and leaves some out. The sample yields about 46,000 clones, 80% to 95% seen once. Germline assignment: CDR1 SGHRS and CDR2 YFSETQ. The CDR3 loop spans 15 amino acids. V gave up 0 bases and J gave up 1 base; unmatched junction bases: 0. The rearrangement uses TRBV5-1 and TRBJ2-7, with 11 bases fitting TRBD2. This specimen consisted of CD8+ T cells from peripheral blood mononuclear cells, obtained in the second trimester of pregnancy. The clonotype was recovered from a female donor with multiple sclerosis, enrolled in a pregnancy study. The CDR3 loop is CASSLASGGSYEQYF. Here the CDR3 DNA reads TGCGCCAGCAGCTTGGCTAGCGGGGGGTCCTACGAGCAGTACTTC. Combining the CDR3 with reference TRBV5-1 and TRBJ2-7 gives the whole variable domain KAGVTQTPRYLIKTRGQQVTLSCSPISGHRSVSWYQQTPGQGLQFLFEYFSETQRNKGNFPGRFSGRQFSNSRSEMNVSTLELGDSALYLCASSLASGGSYEQYFGPGTRLTVT.